This T cell receptor (beta chain) derives from a study of T-cell memory formation after mild COVID-19. This clonotype was found a few times. Its antigen remains unidentified. Each CDR3 protein is one row after TCRdb ran MiXCR on the 5' RACE reads. The sample contains about 160,000 distinct CDR3 sequences, roughly 28% of which appear only once. The CDR3 length is 15 residues. In germline, CDR1 is MNHEY, CDR2 SVGAGI. With 6 bases removed from V and 6 bases from J, the gap between germline ends came to 21 bases. Study-level points and caveats: Detection of some responders pre-infection suggested pre-existing cross-reactive memory T cells participated. Second-wave clones peaking on day 37 lacked confirmed SARS-CoV-2 specificity. Clones that contracted from day 15 to 85 had balanced CD4/CD8; later expanders were CD4+ biased.

The sample was PBMCs or a T cell subset sorted from them (not recorded which). V and J are TRBV6-5 and TRBJ2-7; D is tentatively TRBD1 or TRBD2 (5 bases each). This TCR derives from an adult woman who had mild COVID-19 (a few samples of this study predate the infection). Cell type and time point are not known. This CDR3 is CASRTSGGPKGEQYF. CDR3 DNA: TGTGCCAGCAGAACAAGTGGGGGACCCAAGGGCGAGCAGTACTTC.